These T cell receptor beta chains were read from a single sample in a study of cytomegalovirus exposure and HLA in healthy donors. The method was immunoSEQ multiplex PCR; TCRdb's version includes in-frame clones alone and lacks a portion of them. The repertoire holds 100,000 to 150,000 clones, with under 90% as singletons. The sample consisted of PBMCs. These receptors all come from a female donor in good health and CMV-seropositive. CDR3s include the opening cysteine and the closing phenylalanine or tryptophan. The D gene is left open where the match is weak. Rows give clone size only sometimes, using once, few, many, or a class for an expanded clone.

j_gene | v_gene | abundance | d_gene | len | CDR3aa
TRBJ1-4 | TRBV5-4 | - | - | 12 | CASSLETGGLFF
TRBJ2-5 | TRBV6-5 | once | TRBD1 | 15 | CASSFGTGSIETQYF
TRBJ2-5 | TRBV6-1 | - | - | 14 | CASSGRGLTETQYF
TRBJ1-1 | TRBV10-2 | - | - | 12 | CASGTGGAEAFF
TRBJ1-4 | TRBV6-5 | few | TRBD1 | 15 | CASRRPGTGNEKLFF
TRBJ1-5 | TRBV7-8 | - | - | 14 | CASSLVGGNQPQHF
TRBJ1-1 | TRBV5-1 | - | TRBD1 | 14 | CASSRGTGLTEAFF
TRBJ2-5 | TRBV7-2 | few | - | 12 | CASSPSQETQYF
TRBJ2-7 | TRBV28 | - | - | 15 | CASTNEEGTPYEQYF
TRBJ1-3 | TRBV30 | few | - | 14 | CACHRGGSGNTIYF
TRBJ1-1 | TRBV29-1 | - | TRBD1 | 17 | CSVPSGTGGEWGTEAFF
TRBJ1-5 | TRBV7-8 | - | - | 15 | CASSLGAGDRQPQHF
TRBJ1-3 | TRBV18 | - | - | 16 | CASSPFEGYSGNTIYF
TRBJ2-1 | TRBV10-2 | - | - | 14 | CASSESLGAGEQFF
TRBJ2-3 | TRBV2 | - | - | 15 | CASSDGTSSTDTQYF
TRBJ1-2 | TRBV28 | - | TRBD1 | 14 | CASSPGTGMTGYTF